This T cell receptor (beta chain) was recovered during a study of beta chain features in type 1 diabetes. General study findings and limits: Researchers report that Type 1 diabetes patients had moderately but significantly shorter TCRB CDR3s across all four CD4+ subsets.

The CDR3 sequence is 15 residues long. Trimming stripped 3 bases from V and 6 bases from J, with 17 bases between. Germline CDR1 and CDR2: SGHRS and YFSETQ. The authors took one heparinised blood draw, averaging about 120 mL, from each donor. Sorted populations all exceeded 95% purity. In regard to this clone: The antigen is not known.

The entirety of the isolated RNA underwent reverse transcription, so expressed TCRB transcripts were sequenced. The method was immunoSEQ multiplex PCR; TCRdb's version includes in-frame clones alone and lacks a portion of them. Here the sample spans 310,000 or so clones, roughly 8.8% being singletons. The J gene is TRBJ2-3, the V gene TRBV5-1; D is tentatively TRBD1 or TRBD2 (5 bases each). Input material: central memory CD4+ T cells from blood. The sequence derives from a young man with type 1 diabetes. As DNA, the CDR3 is TGCGCCAGCAGCTGGGAACCTGGGGGTGGGGATACGCAGTATTTT. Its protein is CASSWEPGGGDTQYF.